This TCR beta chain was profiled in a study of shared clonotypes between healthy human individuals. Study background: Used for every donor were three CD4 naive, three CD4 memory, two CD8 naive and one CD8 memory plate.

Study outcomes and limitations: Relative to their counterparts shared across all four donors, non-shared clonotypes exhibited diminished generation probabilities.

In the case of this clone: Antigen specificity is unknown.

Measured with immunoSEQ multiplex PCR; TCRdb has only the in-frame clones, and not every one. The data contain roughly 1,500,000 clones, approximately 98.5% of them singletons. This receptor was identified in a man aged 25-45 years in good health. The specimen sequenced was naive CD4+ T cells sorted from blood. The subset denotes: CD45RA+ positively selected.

CDR3 sequence (DNA): TGTGCCAGCAGGGTAGCGGGAGGACACACCGGGGAGCTGTTTTTT. Protein sequence: CASRVAGGHTGELFF. This chain connects TRBV28 to TRBJ2-2; the match to TRBD2 covers 10 bases. The CDR3 totals 15 residues. V lost 6 bases to trimming and J lost 3 bases; unmatched junction nucleotides: 4. The germline gives CDR1 MDHEN, CDR2 SYDVKM.